This TCR beta chain was retrieved from a study of T cell repertoires in ileal Crohn's disease (dated by TCRdb to the late 2010s). In the study overall: Median disease duration was roughly 8 years, and roughly 35% of patients were identified as active smokers at the time of surgery. A Rutgeerts score higher than i0 was the definition used for endoscopic postoperative recurrence. A total of some 170 mucosal samples from some 50 patients were sequenced, with samples obtained at several locations on the surgical specimen and at postoperative endoscopy. All patients had surgery for a complication: stricturing disease in around 61% and penetrating disease in roughly 39%. The study ran alongside a multicentre cohort designed to identify predictors of early endoscopic recurrence after ileocolonic resection. A prospective multicentre cohort supplied the 45 to 60 Crohn's disease patients whose TCR repertoires were analysed. Roughly half of the patients were given postoperative therapy, with under 13 receiving thiopurines and roughly 20 receiving anti-TNF agents. Beyond this particular receptor, the publication reports: A significantly higher proportion of clonal expansions was observed in active smokers at surgery than in non-smokers (about 25% vs 20%, p=0.02). Mucosal CD4 and CD8 T cells were sorted and sequenced only in a subgroup of patients, the size of which was not stated. Higher high-frequency clone percentages at surgery were associated with endoscopic recurrence; all patients with clonality above 26.8% (18/57) had recurrence. Compared with CD4 T cells, sorted CD8 T cells contained more high-frequency clones, which suggests that the mucosal expansions were mostly CD8.

For commercial TCRB immunosequencing, about 0.45 micrograms of biopsy DNA were submitted for each sample. A two-step, amplification bias-controlled multiplex PCR was used by Adaptive Biotechnology to amplify CDR3 regions from genomic DNA. Primers covering every V and J gene segment were used in the first PCR, while barcodes and Illumina adapters were added in the second PCR. CDR3 libraries were sequenced using an Illumina instrument. Concerning the study's data processing: Vendor-provided pipelines were combined with custom analysis of raw data in R/Bioconductor under R version 3.3.0. Clonality, ranging from 0 to 1, was calculated as the inverse of the normalised Shannon entropy of all productive clones. High-frequency clones were defined as the share of the repertoire taken up by the top 100 clones, keeping only clones that passed a 95% confidence test. Overlap between samples was measured with the Morisita-Horn index, while repertoire diversity was measured with the Simpson index. This immuneACCESS table, as held by TCRdb, lists in-frame sequences with V and J called but not all clones. Of the missing ones, under half trace to an unresolved V gene in checked studies; the others have no known cause. That table is the source of V, J and clone size, and D and trimming were worked out from the DNA. The sample table holds about 7,000 clones, of which roughly 74% were seen once. The top ten hold 15% to 20% of the sample.

CDR1 and CDR2 were assigned from the germline V gene (reference sequence) as LNHDA and SQIVND. The V and J ends are trimmed by 3 bases and 0 bases, leaving 12 bases between them. The CDR3 goes from the cysteine to the phenylalanine over 17 residues. Only the CDR3 portion is preserved as DNA: 51 bases, with reading frame beginning at the first base. This clone appeared once. Its antigen specificity is not known. No much larger clonotype is one base removed from it; base qualities were not supplied. Adults with ileal or ileocolonic Crohn's disease and an indication for ileocolonic resection were eligible for inclusion. Whole ileal mucosal biopsies were kept frozen at -80 degrees C prior to DNA extraction. Genomic DNA was extracted from frozen whole biopsies with a TRizol-based method and quantified on a NanoDrop 2000 spectrophotometer.

This sequence was found in an adult with Crohn's disease. Sequenced: ileal tissue. The chain is made from TRBV19 and TRBJ2-6; TRBD1 is a possible D gene, resting on 6 matching bases. CDR3 sequence: CASSIWGRTSGANVLTF. The nucleotides are TGTGCCAGTAGTATTTGGGGGCGGACCTCTGGGGCCAACGTCCTGACTTTC.